The TCR beta chain under discussion was sequenced for a study of blood T cells in healthy people across ages. Study-wide context: The template switching approach captured approximately one barcoded beta molecule for every two T cells. Study results and limitations: There was no known CMV status for donors, so expanded clonotype changes were possibly confounded. Naive T cell percentage and TCR beta diversity correlated strongly.

Next came a second PCR, run for about 6 to 12 cycles, which used a sample-barcoded 5' primer along with a J-beta primer mix. MiXCR, applied by TCRdb to the 5' RACE reads, yields one record per CDR3 protein. The sample contains 1.5 million to 2 million distinct CDR3 sequences, about 30% of which appear only once. About this clonotype itself: What it binds is unknown.

Donation came from healthy Caucasian individuals in Russia who were aged 6 to 90. CDR3 length: 13 amino acids. Deletions cut 0 bases from V and 2 bases from J, with 5 bases between. Germline V lookup: CDR1 DFQATT, CDR2 SNEGSKA (reference sequence). Sample: blood. The chain recombines TRBV20-1 with TRBJ1-5; D is unresolved. The sequence was obtained from a woman younger than 45 in good health. The CDR3 DNA follows: TGCAGTGCTAGAGATAATGGCAATCAGCCCCAGCATTTT. Translating it yields CSARDNGNQPQHF.